The clone carrying this T cell receptor beta chain turned up a few times. The CDR3 does not close with the conserved phenylalanine or tryptophan, likely indicating a read error. Germline assignment: CDR1 LNHDA and CDR2 SQIVND (reference sequence). The ends were cut back, 5 bases at V and 6 bases at J, with 5 bases in the middle. The CDR3 totals 11 residues. This specimen belongs to a study of regulatory T cells in long-lasting Graves disease. The authors built TCR beta libraries using iRepertoire HTBI primers and Arm-PCR of CDR3 regions. From the multiplex PCR reads, TCRdb called clonotypes with MiXCR, one entry per CDR3 protein. The data hold about 620,000 distinct CDR3 sequences, with 16% observed a single time. The time point is: newly diagnosed GD, antithyroid drugs for less than 3 months. Researchers made the TCR library from RNA that was extracted from PBMCs. The data were also submitted as part of a second study, on T cells in Graves' hyperthyroidism and ophthalmopathy.

The chain uses TRBV19 and TRBJ1-5, with a tentative D call TRBD1 (5 bases). The source was peripheral blood mononuclear cells (PBMCs), collected at new diagnosis, from a patient treated with antithyroid drugs. This receptor was identified in a young woman with Graves disease. In DNA form, the CDR3 reads TGTGCCAGTAGTGGGGGTCAGCCCCAGCATTCT. Translated: CASSGGQPQHS.